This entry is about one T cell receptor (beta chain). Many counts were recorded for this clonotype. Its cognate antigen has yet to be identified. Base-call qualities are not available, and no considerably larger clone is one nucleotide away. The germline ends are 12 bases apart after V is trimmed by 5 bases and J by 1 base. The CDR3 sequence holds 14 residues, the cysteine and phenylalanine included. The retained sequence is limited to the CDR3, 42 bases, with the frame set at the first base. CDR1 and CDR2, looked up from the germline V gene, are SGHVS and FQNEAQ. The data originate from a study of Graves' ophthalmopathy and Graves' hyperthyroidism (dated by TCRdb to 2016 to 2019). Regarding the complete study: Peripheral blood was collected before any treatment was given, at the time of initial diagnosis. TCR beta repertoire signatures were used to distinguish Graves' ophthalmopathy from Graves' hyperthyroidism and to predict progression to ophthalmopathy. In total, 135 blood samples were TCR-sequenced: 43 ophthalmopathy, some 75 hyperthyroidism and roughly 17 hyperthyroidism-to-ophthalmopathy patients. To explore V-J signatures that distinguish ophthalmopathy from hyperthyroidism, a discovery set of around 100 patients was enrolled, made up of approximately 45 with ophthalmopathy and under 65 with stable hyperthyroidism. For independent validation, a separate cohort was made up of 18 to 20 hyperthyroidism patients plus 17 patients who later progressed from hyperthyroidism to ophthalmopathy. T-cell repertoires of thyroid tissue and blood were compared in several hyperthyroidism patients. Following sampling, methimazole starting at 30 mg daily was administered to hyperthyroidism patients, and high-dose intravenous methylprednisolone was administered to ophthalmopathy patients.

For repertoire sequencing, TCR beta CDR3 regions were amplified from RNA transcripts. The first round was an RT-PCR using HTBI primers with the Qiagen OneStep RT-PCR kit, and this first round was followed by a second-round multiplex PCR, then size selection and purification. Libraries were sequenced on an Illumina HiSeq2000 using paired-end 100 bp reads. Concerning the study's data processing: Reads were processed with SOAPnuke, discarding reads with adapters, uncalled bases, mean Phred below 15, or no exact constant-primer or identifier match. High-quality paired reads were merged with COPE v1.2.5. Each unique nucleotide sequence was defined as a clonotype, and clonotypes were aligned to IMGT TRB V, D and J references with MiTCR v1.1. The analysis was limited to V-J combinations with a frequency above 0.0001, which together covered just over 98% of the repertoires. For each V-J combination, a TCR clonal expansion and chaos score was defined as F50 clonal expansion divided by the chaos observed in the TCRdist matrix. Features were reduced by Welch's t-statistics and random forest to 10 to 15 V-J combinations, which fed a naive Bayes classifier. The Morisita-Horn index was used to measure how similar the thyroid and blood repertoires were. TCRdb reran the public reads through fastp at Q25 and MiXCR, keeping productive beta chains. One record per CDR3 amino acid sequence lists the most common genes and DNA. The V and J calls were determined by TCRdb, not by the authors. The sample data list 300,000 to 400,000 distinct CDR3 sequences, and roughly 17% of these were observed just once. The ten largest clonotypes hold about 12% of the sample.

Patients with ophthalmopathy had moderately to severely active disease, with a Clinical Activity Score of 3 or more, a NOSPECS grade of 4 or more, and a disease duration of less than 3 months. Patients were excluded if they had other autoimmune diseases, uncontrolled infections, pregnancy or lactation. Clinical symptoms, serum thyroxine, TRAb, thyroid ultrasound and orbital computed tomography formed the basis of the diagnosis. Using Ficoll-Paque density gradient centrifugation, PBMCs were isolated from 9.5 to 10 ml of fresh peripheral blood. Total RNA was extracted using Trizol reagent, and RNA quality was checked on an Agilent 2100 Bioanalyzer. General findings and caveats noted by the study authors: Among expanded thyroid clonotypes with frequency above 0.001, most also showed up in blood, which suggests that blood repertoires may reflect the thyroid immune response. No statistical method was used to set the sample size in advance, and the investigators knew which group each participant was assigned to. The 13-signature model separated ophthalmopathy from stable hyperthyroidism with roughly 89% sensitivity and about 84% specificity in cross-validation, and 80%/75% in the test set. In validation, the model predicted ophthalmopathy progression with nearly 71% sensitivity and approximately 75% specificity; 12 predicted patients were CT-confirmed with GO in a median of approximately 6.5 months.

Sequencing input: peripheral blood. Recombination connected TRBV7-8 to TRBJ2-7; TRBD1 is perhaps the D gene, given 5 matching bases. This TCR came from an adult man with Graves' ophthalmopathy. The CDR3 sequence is CASSKSTVSYEQYF. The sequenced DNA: TGTGCCAGCAGCAAATCGACAGTGTCCTACGAGCAGTACTTC.